Listed below are T cell receptor beta chains from one sample, sequenced in a study of response to subunit inactivated influenza vaccine. TCRdb fed the RT-PCR reads into MiXCR, producing one record per CDR3 protein. This sample carries some 300,000 distinct CDR3 sequences, 22% of them seen once, and the ten largest clones take about 9.3%. The sample here was PBMCs from blood, taken approximately 22 months after vaccination. Receptors originate from a man aged 45 to 70 who received an inactivated influenza vaccine. The CDR3 runs from the conserved cysteine through the conserved F or W. Fields, in order: J gene, clone size, V gene, D gene, CDR3 protein, CDR3 DNA. The D gene is left open where the match is weak. Clone size is given for some rows only: seen once, a few or many times, or a class if the clone is expanded.

>TRBJ2-7|NA|TRBV20-1|TRBD1
CSGTGGYEQYF
TGCAGTGGGACAGGGGGCTACGAGCAGTACTTC
>TRBJ1-5|NA|TRBV15|TRBD1
CATSRDKGAGQPQHF
TGTGCCACCAGCAGAGATAAGGGGGCGGGTCAGCCCCAGCATTTT
>TRBJ1-3|few|TRBV25-1|NA
CASTETAYSGNTIYF
TGTGCCTCCACAGAGACAGCGTACTCTGGAAACACCATATATTTT
>TRBJ2-7|NA|TRBV28|NA
CASSLMGDSYEQYF
TGTGCCAGCAGTTTAATGGGAGACTCCTACGAGCAGTACTTC
>TRBJ1-5|NA|TRBV6-2/TRBV6-3|NA
CASRMDTVSNQPQHF
TGTGCCAGCAGGATGGACACCGTAAGCAATCAGCCCCAGCATTTT
>TRBJ1-2|few|TRBV5-6|NA
CASSLLGVYGYTF
TGTGCCAGCAGCTTGCTGGGGGTCTATGGCTACACCTTC
>TRBJ1-3|NA|TRBV20-1|NA
CSAGGPSSRLSGNTIYF
TGCAGTGCGGGCGGACCGAGTTCAAGACTCTCTGGAAACACCATATATTTT
>TRBJ2-2|NA|TRBV12-3/TRBV12-4|NA
CASSLHSGELFF
TGTGCCAGCAGTTTGCATTCCGGGGAGCTGTTTTTT
>TRBJ1-2|few|TRBV12-3/TRBV12-4|NA
CASSLYRAHGYTF
TGTGCCAGCAGTTTATACAGGGCCCATGGCTACACCTTC
>TRBJ1-1|NA|TRBV7-2|NA
CASNHGANTEAFF
TGTGCCAGCAATCATGGGGCGAACACTGAAGCTTTCTTT
>TRBJ1-3|NA|TRBV18|NA
CASSPPDGNTIYF
TGTGCCAGCTCACCACCGGACGGAAACACCATATATTTT
>TRBJ1-1|few|TRBV15|TRBD1
CATSRGIGQGSTEAFF
TGTGCCACCAGCAGAGGGATAGGACAGGGTTCCACTGAAGCTTTCTTT
>TRBJ1-5|NA|TRBV6-1|NA
CASSGTVGPQPQHF
TGTGCCAGCAGTGGGACAGTCGGTCCTCAGCCCCAGCATTTT
>TRBJ2-7|NA|TRBV20-1|NA
CSARDLRGRTYEQYF
TGCAGTGCTAGAGATCTGAGGGGTAGGACCTACGAGCAGTACTTC
>TRBJ2-7|once|TRBV23-1|NA
CASSQSKRVSYEQYF
TGCGCCAGCAGTCAATCTAAGCGGGTCTCCTACGAGCAGTACTTC
>TRBJ1-1|NA|TRBV7-9|NA
CASSLGGTENTEAFF
TGTGCCAGCAGCTTAGGAGGGACGGAGAACACTGAAGCTTTCTTT
>TRBJ1-1|NA|TRBV7-2|TRBD1
CASSPRTGVMNTEAFF
TGTGCCAGCAGCCCCAGGACAGGGGTTATGAACACTGAAGCTTTCTTT
>TRBJ2-3|NA|TRBV9|NA
CASSVEGAATDTQYF
TGTGCCAGCAGCGTAGAGGGAGCGGCCACAGATACGCAGTATTTT
>TRBJ2-5|NA|TRBV4-1|NA
CASSQDGLGSGTQETQYF
TGCGCCAGCAGCCAAGATGGTCTAGGTAGCGGCACCCAAGAGACCCAGTACTTC
>TRBJ1-1|few|TRBV6-5|NA
CASSYRPYGQNTEAFF
TGTGCCAGCAGTTACAGGCCCTATGGACAGAACACTGAAGCTTTCTTT
>TRBJ2-7|few|TRBV4-2|NA
CASSQDWTGEQYF
TGTGCCAGCAGCCAGGACTGGACGGGGGAGCAGTACTTC
>TRBJ1-2|NA|TRBV12-3/TRBV12-4|TRBD1
CASSLRQGARITF
TGTGCCAGCAGTTTAAGACAGGGGGCGCGGATCACCTTC
>TRBJ1-3|NA|TRBV29-1|NA
CSVAAISGNTIYF
TGCAGCGTCGCCGCGATCTCTGGAAACACCATATATTTT
>TRBJ1-6|NA|TRBV6-1|NA
CASQPDGAFVSPLHF
TGTGCCAGCCAACCGGACGGCGCTTTTGTCTCACCCCTCCACTTT
>TRBJ1-3|NA|TRBV7-7|NA
CASSLAPWGSPSGNTIYF
TGTGCCAGCAGCTTAGCGCCTTGGGGCAGCCCCTCTGGAAACACCATATATTTT
>TRBJ2-1|NA|TRBV5-5|TRBD2
CASSPGLAGRFEQFF
TGTGCCAGCAGCCCGGGACTAGCGGGACGTTTTGAGCAGTTCTTC
>TRBJ1-5|many|TRBV19|NA
CASSALAHHQPQHF
TGTGCCAGTAGTGCTCTGGCGCACCATCAGCCCCAGCATTTT
>TRBJ2-3|once|TRBV20-1|TRBD1
CSARGPLGKIDTQYF
TGCAGTGCCAGGGGGCCCTTGGGAAAAATAGATACGCAGTATTTT
>TRBJ1-2|many|TRBV6-1|NA
CATQRTDSNYGYTF
TGTGCCACCCAGCGAACAGATTCAAACTATGGCTACACCTTC
>TRBJ1-5|many|TRBV10-3|NA
CAITRDSNQPQHF
TGTGCCATCACTAGGGACAGCAATCAGCCCCAGCATTTT
>TRBJ2-2|NA|TRBV29-1|NA
CSVADTKTGELFF
TGCAGCGTTGCTGACACGAAGACCGGGGAGCTGTTTTTT
>TRBJ2-2|NA|TRBV9|TRBD2
CASSVRDYRSGELFF
TGTGCCAGCAGCGTAAGGGACTACCGTTCCGGGGAGCTGTTTTTT
>TRBJ2-4|NA|TRBV5-1|NA
CASSLYAEQAKNIQYF
TGCGCCAGCAGCCTATACGCAGAACAAGCCAAAAACATTCAGTACTTC
>TRBJ1-2|NA|TRBV6-1|NA
CASSQRGDGGYGYTF
TGTGCCAGCAGTCAACGGGGGGACGGGGGCTATGGCTACACCTTC
>TRBJ1-1|NA|TRBV28|NA
CASSFSRGRWYTEAFF
TGTGCCAGCAGTTTTAGTAGGGGACGGTGGTACACTGAAGCTTTCTTT
>TRBJ2-5|once|TRBV5-1|NA
CASSPGGGTAVAQYF
TGCGCCAGCAGCCCGGGTGGGGGCACGGCAGTGGCCCAGTACTTC
>TRBJ2-7|NA|TRBV7-2|NA
CASRPTGLGYLEQYF
TGTGCCAGCAGACCTACGGGACTGGGGTATTTAGAGCAGTACTTC